This record concerns one TCR beta chain sequence. This record belongs to a study of shared clonotypes between healthy human individuals. Study overall: A donor's plate count was three for CD4 naive and three for CD4 memory; CD8 naive had two and CD8 memory one.

Genomic DNA of each subset was evenly split across several immunoSEQ plates. This table comes from immunoSEQ multiplex PCR, and its TCRdb copy is limited to in-frame clones, with some not included. This sample carries 2 million to 2.5 million clones, roughly 93% of them seen once, and the ten largest clones take about 0.39%. Germline values: CDR1 SGHVS, CDR2 FQNEAQ. Trimming stripped 5 bases from V and 10 bases from J, with 20 bases between. The CDR3 spans 15 residues. The split of CD4+ cells yielded CD45RA+ naive and CD45RA-negative memory subsets. The V call is TRBV7-8, the J call TRBJ1-4; D might be TRBD1 (6 bases). This clonotype was obtained from a man younger than 30 in good health. Some clones in this sample may be carry-over from other donors' samples. The material sequenced was naive CD4+ T cells from PBMCs. Subset of the sample: CD45RA+ positively selected. The CDR3: CASSVYREKGGKLFF. The CDR3 region has the DNA TGTGCCAGCAGCGTCTACAGGGAAAAGGGTGGAAAACTGTTTTTT.